The subject of this entry is one TCR beta chain. This sample is part of a study of blood T cell repertoires in COVID-19. Study information: From T cells, B-cell-depleted T cells, or PBMCs came the material, which was cDNA or gDNA.

Germline CDR1 LNHDA, CDR2 SQIVND (reference sequence). The V and J ends lost 6 bases and 1 base respectively, with 13 bases between them. The CDR3 runs to 14 residues. In the authors' workflow: For nucleated cells, counts were estimated from reference gene primer amplification. This table comes from immunoSEQ multiplex PCR, and its TCRdb copy is limited to in-frame clones, with some not included. The V and J calls and clone size were taken over from that table, and D and trimming were inferred from the DNA. The sample has about 310,000 clones; more than 75% are singletons. This sequence was found in a man in his forties or fifties with active or convalescent COVID-19. V and J are TRBV19 and TRBJ2-7; D might be TRBD2 (5 bases). The sample taken for sequencing was peripheral blood. In DNA, the CDR3 is TGTGCCAGTAGGAGGACTGGGCGGTCCTACGAGCAGTACTTC. Encoded protein: CASRRTGRSYEQYF.